The text below deals with one TCR beta chain. The antigen remains undetermined. CDR3 length: 15 residues. Trimming at V came to 2 bases and at J to 2 bases, leaving 4 bases not matched to a gene. Germline V gene data show CDR1 as KGHSH and CDR2 as LQKENI. This entry is derived from a study of cytomegalovirus exposure and HLA in healthy donors. In the PCR, 60 Vbeta and 13 Jbeta primers were used. TCRdb keeps only in-frame clones here, not all; method: immunoSEQ multiplex PCR. The data contain more than 85,000 clones, about 80% of them seen just once; the ten biggest clones take up 6.5% to 8.5%. Findings of the study overall: For cytomegalovirus status, the classifier reportedly gave diagnoses with high specificity and sensitivity. It emerged from a later analysis that several of the most significant clusters appeared to be linked to common viral pathogens. When presence/absence was analysed, sequencing depth was taken to be roughly uniform across donors.

Input material: PBMCs. The rearrangement uses TRBV18 and TRBJ2-5; 8 bases align to TRBD2. The source is a woman aged 50 to 65 in good health and CMV-seropositive. The CDR3 loop reads CASSPLGLGQETQYF. CDR3 nucleotides: TGTGCCAGCTCACCATTGGGACTAGGGCAAGAGACCCAGTACTTC. Looking up the rest from reference TRBV18 and TRBJ2-5 gives the full variable domain: NAGVMQNPRHLVRRRGQEARLRCSPMKGHSHVYWYRQLPEEGLKFMVYLQKENIIDESGMPKERFSAEFPKEGPSILRIQQVVRGDSAAYFCASSPLGLGQETQYFGPGTRLLVL.